The source of this TCR beta chain is a study of blood T cell repertoires in COVID-19. The protocol was immunoSEQ multiplex PCR, while the TCRdb copy is restricted to in-frame clones and leaves out a portion. This repertoire shows over 75,000 clones, roughly 79% found once; its top ten account for about 15%. The germline V and J ends were trimmed by 7 bases and 3 bases, with 18 bases remaining between them. Germline CDR1 MNHEY, CDR2 SVGAGI. CDR3 length: 15 residues. This clonotype was sampled from a human donor in a cohort sampled during active COVID-19. The source material was peripheral blood. The chain joins TRBV6-5 to TRBJ1-2; the D gene is possibly TRBD1 (6 bases). For the CDR3, the DNA is TGTGCCAGCACCCTAAGGGGGGGCTGGGACTATGGCTACACCTTC. Its protein product is CASTLRGGWDYGYTF.